This record concerns one TCR beta chain sequence. The antigen remains unidentified. TCRdb keeps only in-frame clones here, not all; method: immunoSEQ multiplex PCR. The table has about 190,000 clones, approximately 85% seen once. The data stem from a study of cytomegalovirus exposure and HLA in healthy donors. Study results and limitations: In vitro checks showed that a few CMV-associated chains really do target CMV antigens. TCR sequences were mostly rare, though some public TCRs occurred in many donors.

The sequence came from a woman in her late teens or twenties in good health and CMV-seronegative. Source material: PBMCs.

DNA for the CDR3: TGCGCCAGCAGCCATTCGGGGGGAGATGAAAAACTGTTTTTT. Protein sequence: CASSHSGGDEKLFF. The chain couples TRBV5-1 to TRBJ1-4, with D tentatively TRBD1 (5 bases). Trimming removed 4 bases at V and 6 bases at J, with 13 bases between. The CDR3 loop spans 14 amino acids. The germline CDR1 and CDR2 sequences are SGHRS and YFSETQ.